These 27 T cell receptor beta chains were sequenced from one sample in a study of blood T cell repertoires in COVID-19. Profiled with immunoSEQ multiplex PCR; TCRdb holds only in-frame clones, not every one. Here the sample spans 220,000 or so clones, around 90% being singletons. Sequencing input: peripheral blood. These receptors were taken from a man aged 55 to 69 who had recovered from COVID-19.

V gene TRBV28 combines with J gene TRBJ2-3; TRBD2 matches at 9 bases. The CDR3 length is 14 residues. V was pared by 5 bases and J by 5 bases, with 5 bases of the junction left unmatched. Germline V gives CDR1 MDHEN, CDR2 SYDVKM. This CDR3 reads CASSISGRGDTQYF. The CDR3 bases are TGTGCCAGCAGTATTAGCGGGAGAGGAGATACGCAGTATTTT.

The chain employs TRBV9 and TRBJ1-5; possibly TRBD1 for D (5 bases). The CDR3 has 16 amino acids. The V gene lost 4 bases and the J gene lost 11 bases, with 25 bases spanning the gap. The V gene's germline CDR1 is SGDLS and CDR2 YYNGEE. CDR3 coding DNA: TGTGCCAGCAGCCCTGATCCCGGGGGGGGTATATGGGCCCAGCATTTT. Protein product: CASSPDPGGGIWAQHF.

This chain connects TRBV7-2 to TRBJ2-5; D not certain. Germline values: CDR1 SGHTA, CDR2 FQGNSA. V was clipped by 3 bases and J by 6 bases, with 8 bases between them. The CDR3 loop spans 12 amino acids. CDR3 coding DNA: TGTGCCAGCAGCTTTGTGGCCCAGACCCAGTACTTC. Protein sequence: CASSFVAQTQYF.

The chain recombines TRBV15 with TRBJ1-2; tentative D call: TRBD1 (6 bases). Germline V gene sequence: CDR1 LNHNV, CDR2 YYDKDF (reference sequence). The V gene lost 0 bases and the J gene lost 2 bases, with 13 bases spanning the gap. The CDR3 length is 16 residues. DNA of the CDR3: TGTGCCACCAGCAGAGATCTGACAGGATTAAACTATGGCTACACCTTC. Protein product: CATSRDLTGLNYGYTF.

CDR3 nucleotides: TGCGCCAGCAGCCAAGGTCAGAACACTGAAGCTTTCTTT. Protein sequence: CASSQGQNTEAFF. This chain links TRBV4-1 with TRBJ1-1, with D hard to call. Germline V gene lookup returns CDR1 MGHRA and CDR2 YSYEKL. This CDR3 has 13 residues. V lost 1 base and J lost 1, with 4 bases in between.

V usage is TRBV7-9 and J usage is TRBJ2-2; 7 positions agree with TRBD1. The CDR3 is 15 residues long. CDR1 is SEHNR and CDR2 is FQNEAQ in the germline V gene (reference sequence). V was pared by 8 bases and J by 6 bases, with 12 bases of the junction left unmatched. The CDR3 bases are TGTGCCAGCTGTAGGGGGCAGCTTAACTCCGGGGAGCTGTTTTTT. It is translated as CASCRGQLNSGELFF.

The CDR3 DNA sequence: TGTGCCATCAGTGAGGGACTAGCGGGAGCGGGCTACGAGCAGTACTTC. Translation: CAISEGLAGAGYEQYF. The chain joins TRBV10-3 to TRBJ2-7, with 13 positions matching TRBD2. CDR3 length: 16 amino acids. Trimming cost V 2 bases and J 3 bases; bases outside gene matches: 4. Germline V gene data show CDR1 as ENHRY and CDR2 as SYGVKD.

The chain links TRBV5-1 to TRBJ1-2; TRBD1 matches at 7 bases. The CDR3 covers 15 residues. Trimming removed 7 bases from V and 6 bases from J; junction bases left unmatched: 15. From germline, CDR1 is SGHRS and CDR2 YFSETQ. CDR3 coding DNA: TGCGCCAGCCGCTCCCATAGGCAGGGGGGACATGGCTACACCTTC. Translated: CASRSHRQGGHGYTF.

Remarks on this clone: At one end the junction does not follow the germline gene, possibly because of a read error. This chain links TRBV7-7 with TRBJ2-2; the match to TRBD1 covers 9 bases. The CDR3 runs 15 residues. Germline lookup yields CDR1 SSHAT and CDR2 FNYEAQ (reference sequence). The CDR3 region is CASSWTGVVTGELFF. In DNA form, the CDR3 reads TGTGCTAGCAGCTGGACAGGGGTCGTCACCGGGGAGCTGTTTTTT.

This chain connects TRBV6-2 or TRBV6-3 to TRBJ1-6; D unresolved. The CDR3 extends over 14 amino acids. Per the germline V gene, CDR1 is MNHEY and CDR2 is SVGEGT. Trimming cost V 2 bases and J 9 bases, with 11 bases left between them. This CDR3 reads CASSYKGGSSPLHF. The CDR3 bases are TGTGCCAGCAGTTACAAAGGCGGGAGTTCACCCCTCCACTTT.

This chain uses TRBV4-1 with TRBJ1-2; TRBD1 might be the D (6 bases). Per germline, CDR1 MGHRA and CDR2 YSYEKL. V lost 0 bases to trimming and J lost 7 bases, with 21 bases between them. The CDR3 loop spans 17 amino acids. The CDR3 coding sequence is TGCGCCAGCAGCCAAGAAAAGGGCCAGGGGCTAGTTTCTGGCTACACCTTC. Protein product: CASSQEKGQGLVSGYTF.

The J gene is TRBJ2-7, the V gene TRBV5-5; D not certain. Trimming removed 1 base from V and 0 bases from J, with 17 bases in between. Germline CDR1 and CDR2: SGHKS and YYEKEE (reference sequence). The CDR3 is 17 residues long. Here the CDR3 reads CASSLHGPNTFSYEQYF. CDR3 DNA: TGTGCCAGCAGCTTGCATGGGCCAAATACTTTCTCCTACGAGCAGTACTTC.

The chain joins TRBV13 to TRBJ1-3, with 8 bases that match TRBD1. Germline CDR1 PRHDT, CDR2 FYEKMQ (reference sequence). With V trimmed by 5 bases and J by 2 bases, 8 bases remained unmatched. This CDR3 comprises 16 residues. The CDR3 DNA sequence: TGTGCCAGCAGCCGACTGGACAGGGTGACTGGAAACACCATATATTTT. This sequence encodes CASSRLDRVTGNTIYF.

This chain connects TRBV2 to TRBJ1-5; tentative D call: TRBD1 (5 bases). The CDR3 contains 15 residues. The ends were cut back, 4 bases at V and 5 bases at J, with 15 bases in the middle. Germline V gene sequence: CDR1 SNHLY, CDR2 FYNNEI. CDR3 DNA sequence: TGTGCCAGCAGTGCTTCCGCAGGGCAACATCAGCCCCAGCATTTT. Translated: CASSASAGQHQPQHF. The full variable domain, completed using reference TRBV2 and TRBJ1-5, is EPEVTQTPSHQVTQMGQEVILRCVPISNHLYFYWYRQILGQKVEFLVSFYNNEISEKSEIFDDQFSVERPDGSNFTLKIRSTKLEDSAMYFCASSASAGQHQPQHFGDGTRLSIL.

The rearrangement links TRBV6-2 or TRBV6-3 to TRBJ2-2; D might be TRBD2 (5 bases). The CDR3 totals 16 residues. Germline V gene data show CDR1 as MNHEY and CDR2 as SVGEGT. Trimming removed 6 bases at V and 7 bases at J, with 21 bases between. CDR3 nucleotide sequence: TGTGCCAGCAGCCTGGTCCTATGGGGTCGGGGCGGGGAGCTGTTTTTT. This translates into CASSLVLWGRGGELFF.

The chain is built from TRBV10-3 and TRBJ2-7; 8 bases align to TRBD1. CDR3 size: 17 residues. CDR1 ENHRY and CDR2 SYGVKD come from the germline V gene. V lost 0 bases and J lost 7; bases outside the gene matches: 14. The DNA of the CDR3 is TGTGCCATCAGTGAGTCGAGGGGGACAGGTCCCCCGGGGGAGCAGTACTTC. Amino acids: CAISESRGTGPPGEQYF.

This rearrangement joins TRBV10-3 to TRBJ2-5; 7 nucleotides agree with TRBD2. The J segment lost 5 bases and the V segment lost 8 bases, leaving 5 bases of the junction unmatched. The CDR3 consists of 12 residues. The germline CDR1 and CDR2 sequences are ENHRY and SYGVKD. The CDR3 loop reads CAIGAGWETQYF. The CDR3 nucleotides are TGTGCCATCGGAGCGGGGTGGGAGACCCAGTACTTC.

As for this clone: An end of the junction does not agree with germline; a read error may underlie this. V is TRBV2 and J is TRBJ1-1; D is unresolved. CDR3 length equals 15 residues. Germline values: CDR1 SNHLY, CDR2 FYNNEI. The CDR3 loop reads CASSEGRILNPEAFF. CDR3 sequence (DNA): TGTGCCAGCAGTGAAGGCAGGATCCTGAACCCTGAAGCTTTCTTT.

This chain uses TRBV24-1 with TRBJ2-3; maybe TRBD2 (5 bases). The ends were cut back, 5 bases at V and 5 bases at J, with 16 bases in the middle. Germline V gene sequence: CDR1 KGHDR, CDR2 SFDVKD. CDR3 length equals 15 residues. The DNA for the CDR3 is TGTGCCACCAGTGCTGCGGGTACCGTTCGAGATACGCAGTATTTT. It specifies CATSAAGTVRDTQYF.

In this sample, this clone turned up a few times. The V and J genes are TRBV12-5 and TRBJ2-7; 9 bases agree with TRBD2. Trimming took 1 base from V and 0 from J; bases not matched to a gene: 10. This CDR3 is 18 amino acids long. Germline lookup yields CDR1 LGHNT and CDR2 FRNRAP. CDR3 residues: CASGLDTRGGRSSYEQYF. The DNA for the CDR3 is TGTGCTAGTGGTTTGGATACGCGGGGGGGCCGGAGCTCCTACGAGCAGTACTTC.

The table lists this clone with a count of one. The rearrangement uses TRBV18 and TRBJ1-5; 10 bases are a match to TRBD1. V lost 4 bases and J lost 4; bases outside the gene matches: 4. This CDR3 region has 15 residues. Germline lookup yields CDR1 KGHSH and CDR2 LQKENI. This CDR3 is CASSQGTGENQPQHF. CDR3 DNA sequence: TGTGCCAGCTCACAGGGGACAGGGGAAAATCAGCCCCAGCATTTT. Together with reference TRBV18 and TRBJ1-5, the CDR3 gives the full variable domain: NAGVMQNPRHLVRRRGQEARLRCSPMKGHSHVYWYRQLPEEGLKFMVYLQKENIIDESGMPKERFSAEFPKEGPSILRIQQVVRGDSAAYFCASSQGTGENQPQHFGDGTRLSIL.

The J gene is TRBJ2-5, the V gene TRBV29-1; 8 bases align to TRBD2. V lost 5 bases, J lost 2 bases, and 7 bases stayed unmatched. Germline CDR1 and CDR2: SQVTM and ANQGSEA. This CDR3 has 14 residues. The CDR3 sequence: CSVLPGGVQETQYF. CDR3 coding DNA: TGCAGCGTTTTACCCGGGGGGGTACAAGAGACCCAGTACTTC.

The chain has TRBV3-1 (or the pseudogene TRBV3-2) and TRBJ2-7, with a possible D match to TRBD2 (6 bases). V lost 4 bases and J lost 2, with 18 bases in between. The CDR3 is 16 amino acids. Germline CDR1 is LGHDT and CDR2 is YNNKEL (reference sequence). The CDR3 nucleotides are TGTGCCAGCAGCCTTACCGGGGGTGTTCTCACCTACGAGCAGTACTTC. It encodes CASSLTGGVLTYEQYF.

The genes are TRBV5-1 and TRBJ1-5; the match to TRBD1 covers 7 bases. The CDR3 is 15 amino acids. Germline CDR1 and CDR2: SGHRS and YFSETQ. Trimming at V came to 6 bases and at J to 6 bases, leaving 12 bases not matched to a gene. As DNA, the CDR3 is TGCGCCAGCATCCTCTCAGGGGGGAGAGGTCAGCCCCAGCATTTT. Its translation is CASILSGGRGQPQHF. Full variable domain (outside the CDR3, taken from reference TRBV5-1 and TRBJ1-5): KAGVTQTPRYLIKTRGQQVTLSCSPISGHRSVSWYQQTPGQGLQFLFEYFSETQRNKGNFPGRFSGRQFSNSRSEMNVSTLELGDSALYLCASILSGGRGQPQHFGDGTRLSIL.

The chain joins TRBV27 to TRBJ2-7; TRBD2 matches 10 bases. Germline assignment: CDR1 MNHEY and CDR2 SMNVEV (reference sequence). The CDR3 has 17 residues. V lost 0 bases and J lost 6; bases outside the gene matches: 11. The CDR3 reads CASSLSKTGTSEGEQYF. The CDR3 nucleotides read TGTGCCAGCAGTTTATCCAAGACCGGGACTAGCGAAGGCGAGCAGTACTTC.

The V call is TRBV4-1, the J call TRBJ2-7; 10 bases align to TRBD1. This CDR3 has 14 amino acids. CDR1 is MGHRA and CDR2 is YSYEKL in the germline V gene. The J segment lost 6 bases and the V segment lost 4 bases, leaving 6 bases of the junction unmatched. This CDR3 is CASSLTGTGVEQYF. The CDR3, as DNA: TGCGCCAGCAGCCTGACCGGGACAGGGGTCGAGCAGTACTTC.

This clone was detected only a few times. The gene calls are TRBV3-1 (or the pseudogene TRBV3-2) and TRBJ2-1, with 7 bases that match TRBD1. Germline trimming cut 4 bases from V and 5 bases from J; bases unmatched to any gene: 8. The CDR3 consists of 15 residues. CDR1 is LGHDT, CDR2 YNNKEL, per germline (reference sequence). The CDR3 DNA sequence: TGTGCCAGCAGCCTCGGGCAGGGGGAGAACAATGAGCAGTTCTTC. Translating it yields CASSLGQGENNEQFF.